This T cell receptor (beta chain) comes out of a study of T-cell reconstitution after alpha-beta-depleted transplantation in children. Only a few counts were recorded for this clonotype. The antigen is not known. The germline V gene has CDR1 SGHAT and CDR2 FQNNGV. V was pared by 1 base and J by 5 bases, with 17 bases between. The CDR3 is 17 amino acids. Preparation of the TCRbeta library used unique molecular identifiers. TCRdb passed the PCR reads through MiXCR, listing each CDR3 protein once. The top ten hold 28% of the sample, which has approximately 980,000 distinct CDR3 sequences, around 30% seen once. Overall study findings and caveats: Diversity of TCRbeta at day 60 was high in some patients, arising from surviving recipient T cells and thymic progenitors. Most T-cell counts and diversity one year after the transplant came from T cells that were newly produced. Several hundred expanded graft clones reportedly were the source of alpha-beta T cells about two months after transplant.

This TCR came from a boy in the first two years of life who had a stem cell transplant for SCID, so the T cells may come from the graft donor. The chain recombines TRBV11-2 with TRBJ2-2; weak D call: TRBD2 (5 bases). Here the sequenced sample was PBMCs, mostly from graft donor cells, taken 360 days after TCRalphabeta/CD19-depleted stem cell transplant. In DNA form, the CDR3 reads TGTGCCAGCAGCTTAGCCCATCAGAGGGTTGAGACCGGGGAGCTGTTTTTT. Encoded protein: CASSLAHQRVETGELFF.